This T cell receptor beta chain comes out of a study of TIL therapy for anti-PD-1-resistant metastatic lung cancer. As for the study in general: Patients had a median age of approximately 50 years (range 38-75). Tumors carried a median about 1.4 non-synonymous mutations per megabase. Most patients had lung adenocarcinoma.

This was the immunoSEQ v3 assay. Sequenced by immunoSEQ multiplex PCR; TCRdb stores in-frame clones only, minus some. The sample includes 45,000 to 60,000 clones, 70% to 85% of them seen just once. Time point noted: pre-treatment sample, taken before nivolumab and TIL therapy. Most excised metastases sampled were pleural nodules or supraclavicular lymph nodes. The sample consisted of tumor tissue, taken at baseline. The receptor was derived from a person between 30 and 79 years old with non-small cell lung cancer.

CDR3 protein: CAGGADNSPLHF. In nucleotides, the CDR3 is TGTGCCGGGGGAGCGGATAATTCACCCCTCCACTTT. The chain uses TRBV30 and TRBJ1-6, with D perhaps TRBD1 (5 bases). The CDR3 has 12 amino acids. CDR1 is GTSNPN, CDR2 SVGIG, per germline (reference sequence). The V and J ends lost 8 bases and 5 bases respectively, with 10 bases between them.